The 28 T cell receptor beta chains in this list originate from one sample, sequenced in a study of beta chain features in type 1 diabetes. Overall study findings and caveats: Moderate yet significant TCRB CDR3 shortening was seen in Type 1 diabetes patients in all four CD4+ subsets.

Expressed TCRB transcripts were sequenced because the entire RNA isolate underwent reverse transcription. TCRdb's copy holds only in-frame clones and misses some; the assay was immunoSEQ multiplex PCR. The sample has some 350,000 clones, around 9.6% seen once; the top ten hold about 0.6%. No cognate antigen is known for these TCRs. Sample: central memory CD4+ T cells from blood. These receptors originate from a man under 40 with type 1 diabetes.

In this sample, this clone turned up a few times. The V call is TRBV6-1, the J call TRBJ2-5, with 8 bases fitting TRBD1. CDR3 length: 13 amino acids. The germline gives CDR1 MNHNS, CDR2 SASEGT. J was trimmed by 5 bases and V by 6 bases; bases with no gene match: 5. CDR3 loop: CASRSTGGETQYF. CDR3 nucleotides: TGTGCCAGCAGATCCACAGGGGGTGAGACCCAGTACTTC.

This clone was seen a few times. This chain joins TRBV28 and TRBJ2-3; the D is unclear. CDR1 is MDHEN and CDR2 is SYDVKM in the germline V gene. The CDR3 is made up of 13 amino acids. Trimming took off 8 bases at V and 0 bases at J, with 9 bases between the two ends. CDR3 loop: CASRGVSTDTQYF. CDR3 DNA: TGTGCCAGCCGTGGGGTTAGCACAGATACGCAGTATTTT. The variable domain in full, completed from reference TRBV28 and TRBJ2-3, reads DVKVTQSSRYLVKRTGEKVFLECVQDMDHENMFWYRQDPGLGLRLIYFSYDVKMKEKGDIPEGYSVSREKKERFSLILESASTNQTSMYLCASRGVSTDTQYFGPGTRLTVL.

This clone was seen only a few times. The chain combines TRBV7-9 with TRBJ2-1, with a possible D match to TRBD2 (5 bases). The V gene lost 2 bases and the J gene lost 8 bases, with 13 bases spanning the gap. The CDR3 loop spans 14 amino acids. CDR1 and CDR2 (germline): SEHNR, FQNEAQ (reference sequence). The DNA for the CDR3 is TGTGCCAGCAGCTTATTCGAGGGAGACGATGAGCAGTTCTTC. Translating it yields CASSLFEGDDEQFF.

The CDR3, as DNA: TGCGCCAGCAGTCTAGGGGTTAATTCACCCCTCCACTTT. Translating gives CASSLGVNSPLHF. J is TRBJ1-6 and V is TRBV10-1, with D perhaps matching TRBD1 (5 bases). V lost 5 bases to trimming and J lost 6 bases, with 8 bases between them. The CDR3 totals 13 residues. Germline values: CDR1 WNHNN, CDR2 SYGVQD (reference sequence).

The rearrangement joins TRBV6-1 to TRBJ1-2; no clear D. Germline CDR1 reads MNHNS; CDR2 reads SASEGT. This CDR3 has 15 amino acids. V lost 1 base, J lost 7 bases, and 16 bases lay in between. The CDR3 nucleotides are TGTGCCAGCAGTGAAGGCGTCGGATTTGATTTTGGCTACACCTTC. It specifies CASSEGVGFDFGYTF.

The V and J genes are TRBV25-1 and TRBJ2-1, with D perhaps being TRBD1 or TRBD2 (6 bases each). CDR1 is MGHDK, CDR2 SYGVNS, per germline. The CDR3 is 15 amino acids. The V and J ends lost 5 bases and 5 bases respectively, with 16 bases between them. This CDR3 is CASSRGQGLDNEQFF. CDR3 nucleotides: TGTGCCAGCAGTCGGGGGCAGGGTCTGGACAATGAGCAGTTCTTC. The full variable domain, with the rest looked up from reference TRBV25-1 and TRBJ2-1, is EADIYQTPRYLVIGTGKKITLECSQTMGHDKMYWYQQDPGMELHLIHYSYGVNSTEKGDLSSESTVSRIRTEHFPLTLESARPSHTSQYLCASSRGQGLDNEQFFGPGTRLTVL.

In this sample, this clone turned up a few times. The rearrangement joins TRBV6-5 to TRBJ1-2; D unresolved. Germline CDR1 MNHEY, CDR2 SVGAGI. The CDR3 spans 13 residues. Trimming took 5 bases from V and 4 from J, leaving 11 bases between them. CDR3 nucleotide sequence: TGTGCCAGCAGTATCGGTAGCGCCTATGGCTACACCTTC. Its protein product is CASSIGSAYGYTF.

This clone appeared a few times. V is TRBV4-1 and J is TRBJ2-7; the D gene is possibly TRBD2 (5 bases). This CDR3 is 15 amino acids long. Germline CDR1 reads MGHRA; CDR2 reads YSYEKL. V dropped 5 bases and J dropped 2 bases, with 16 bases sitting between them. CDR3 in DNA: TGCGCCAGCAGCTTACCAGGACTCTCTACCTACGAGCAGTACTTC. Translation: CASSLPGLSTYEQYF.

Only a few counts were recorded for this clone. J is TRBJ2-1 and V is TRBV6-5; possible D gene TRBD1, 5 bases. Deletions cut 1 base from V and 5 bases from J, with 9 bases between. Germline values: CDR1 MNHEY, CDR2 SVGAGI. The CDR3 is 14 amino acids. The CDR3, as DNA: TGTGCCAGCAGTTACTGGGGCCGAGACAATGAGCAGTTCTTC. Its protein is CASSYWGRDNEQFF.

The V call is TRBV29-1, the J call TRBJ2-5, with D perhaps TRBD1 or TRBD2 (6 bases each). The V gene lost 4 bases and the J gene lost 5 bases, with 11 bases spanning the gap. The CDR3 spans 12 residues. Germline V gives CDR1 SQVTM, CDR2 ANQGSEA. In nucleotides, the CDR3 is TGCAGCGTTGTGGAGGGGGGCGAGACCCAGTACTTC. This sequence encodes CSVVEGGETQYF.

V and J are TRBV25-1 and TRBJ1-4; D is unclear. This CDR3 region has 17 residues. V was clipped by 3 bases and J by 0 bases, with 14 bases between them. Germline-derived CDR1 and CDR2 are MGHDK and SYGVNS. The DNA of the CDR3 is TGTGCCAGCAGTGAGTTACTCGGCCGGGCAACTAATGAAAAACTGTTTTTT. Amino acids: CASSELLGRATNEKLFF.

The CDR3 region is CASSPSGRDYEQYF. The CDR3 DNA reads as TGTGCCAGCAGCCCTAGCGGGAGGGACTACGAGCAGTACTTC. The chain couples TRBV11-2 to TRBJ2-7, with 12 bases fitting TRBD2. This CDR3 has 14 residues. The V segment lost 5 bases and the J segment 3 bases; nucleotides outside the gene matches: 2. Germline V gene sequence: CDR1 SGHAT, CDR2 FQNNGV.

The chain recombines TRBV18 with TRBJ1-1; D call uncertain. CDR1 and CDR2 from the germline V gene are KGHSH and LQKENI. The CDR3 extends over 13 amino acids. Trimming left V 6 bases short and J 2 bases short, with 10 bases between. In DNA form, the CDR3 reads TGTGCCAGCTCCTGGACCGCCAACACTGAAGCTTTCTTT. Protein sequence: CASSWTANTEAFF.

The CDR3 protein is CASSLTGDGSGAFF. In nucleotides, the CDR3 is TGTGCCAGCAGCCTGACAGGGGACGGTAGCGGAGCTTTCTTT. This chain connects TRBV6-1 to TRBJ1-1, with 8 nucleotides matching TRBD1. Trimming removed 6 bases from V and 10 bases from J; junction bases left unmatched: 13. In germline, CDR1 is MNHNS, CDR2 SASEGT. This CDR3 contains 14 residues.

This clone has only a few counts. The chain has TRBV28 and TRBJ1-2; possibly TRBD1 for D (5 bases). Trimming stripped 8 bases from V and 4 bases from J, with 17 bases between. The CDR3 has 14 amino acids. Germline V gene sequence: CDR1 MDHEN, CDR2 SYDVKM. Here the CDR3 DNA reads TGTGCCAGCGTTGGGGCAGGTATAGGCTATGGCTACACCTTC. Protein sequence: CASVGAGIGYGYTF.

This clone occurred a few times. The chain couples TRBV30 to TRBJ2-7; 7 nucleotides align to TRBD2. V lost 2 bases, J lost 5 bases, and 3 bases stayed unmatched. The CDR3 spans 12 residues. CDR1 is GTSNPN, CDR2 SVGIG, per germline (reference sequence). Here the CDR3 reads CAWSWEGHEQYF. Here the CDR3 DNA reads TGTGCCTGGAGTTGGGAGGGCCACGAGCAGTACTTC.

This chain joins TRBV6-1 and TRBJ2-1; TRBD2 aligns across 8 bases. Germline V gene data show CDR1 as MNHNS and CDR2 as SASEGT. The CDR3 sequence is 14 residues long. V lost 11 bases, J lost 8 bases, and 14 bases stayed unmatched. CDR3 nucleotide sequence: TGTGCCGGTTCGGGGGGGACTAACGCCGATGAGCAGTTCTTC. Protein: CAGSGGTNADEQFF.

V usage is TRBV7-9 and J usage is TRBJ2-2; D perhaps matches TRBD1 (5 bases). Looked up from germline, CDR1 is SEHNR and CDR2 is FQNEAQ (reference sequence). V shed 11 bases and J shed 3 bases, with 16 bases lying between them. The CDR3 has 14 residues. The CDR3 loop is CAGSLQVYTGELFF. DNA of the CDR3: TGTGCCGGCTCCCTACAGGTTTACACCGGGGAGCTGTTTTTT.

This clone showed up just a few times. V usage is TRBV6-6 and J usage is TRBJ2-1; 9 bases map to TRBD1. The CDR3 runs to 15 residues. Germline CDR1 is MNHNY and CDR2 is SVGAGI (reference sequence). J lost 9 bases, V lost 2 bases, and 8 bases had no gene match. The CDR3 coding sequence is TGTGCCAGCAGTTACCTTGGGACAGGGTCTTTTGAGCAGTTCTTC. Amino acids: CASSYLGTGSFEQFF.

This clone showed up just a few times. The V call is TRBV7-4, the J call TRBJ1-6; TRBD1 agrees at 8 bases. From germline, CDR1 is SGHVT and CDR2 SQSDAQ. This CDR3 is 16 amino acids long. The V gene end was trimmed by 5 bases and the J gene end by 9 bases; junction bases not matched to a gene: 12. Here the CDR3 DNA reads TGTGCCAGCAGCACAGGGGGTCAGGGCGAAATTTCACCCCTCCACTTT. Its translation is CASSTGGQGEISPLHF.

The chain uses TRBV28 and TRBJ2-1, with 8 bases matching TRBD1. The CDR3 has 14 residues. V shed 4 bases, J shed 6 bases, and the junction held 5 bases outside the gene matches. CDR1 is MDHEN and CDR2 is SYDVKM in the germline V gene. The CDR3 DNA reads TGTGCCAGCAGTTCCCCTGGACAGGGCAATGAGCAGTTCTTC. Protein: CASSSPGQGNEQFF.

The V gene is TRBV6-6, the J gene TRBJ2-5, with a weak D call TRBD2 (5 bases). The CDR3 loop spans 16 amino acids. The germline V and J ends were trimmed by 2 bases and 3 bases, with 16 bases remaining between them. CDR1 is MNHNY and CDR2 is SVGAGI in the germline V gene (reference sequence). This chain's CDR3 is CASSYGLGGYEETQYF. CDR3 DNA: TGTGCCAGCAGTTACGGATTAGGAGGCTACGAAGAGACCCAGTACTTC.

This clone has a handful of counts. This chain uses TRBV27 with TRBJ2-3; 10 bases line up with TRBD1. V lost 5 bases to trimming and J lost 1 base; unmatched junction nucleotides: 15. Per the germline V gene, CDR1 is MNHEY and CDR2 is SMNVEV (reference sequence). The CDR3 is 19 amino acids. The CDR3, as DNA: TGTGCCAGCAGTCGGACCGGGACAGGGGTTGTTTTTGGCACAGATACGCAGTATTTT. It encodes CASSRTGTGVVFGTDTQYF.

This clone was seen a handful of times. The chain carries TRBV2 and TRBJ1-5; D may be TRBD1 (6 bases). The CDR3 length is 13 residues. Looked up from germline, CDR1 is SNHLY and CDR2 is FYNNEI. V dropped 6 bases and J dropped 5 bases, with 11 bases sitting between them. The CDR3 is CASSSGAYQPQHF. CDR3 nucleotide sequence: TGTGCCAGCAGCTCGGGGGCGTATCAGCCCCAGCATTTT.

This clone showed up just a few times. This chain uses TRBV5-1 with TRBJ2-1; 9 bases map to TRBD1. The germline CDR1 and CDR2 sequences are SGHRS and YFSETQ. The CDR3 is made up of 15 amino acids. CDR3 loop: CSTGLGDREFGEQFF. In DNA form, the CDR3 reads TGCTCAACTGGATTGGGGGACAGGGAATTCGGTGAGCAGTTCTTC.

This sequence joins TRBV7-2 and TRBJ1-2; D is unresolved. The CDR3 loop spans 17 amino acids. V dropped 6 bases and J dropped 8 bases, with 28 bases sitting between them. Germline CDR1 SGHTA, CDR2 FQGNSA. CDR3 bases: TGTGCCAGCAGTCGGCTGGGATCCGGAGTCGGAAGAGCCGGCTACACCTTC. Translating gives CASSRLGSGVGRAGYTF.

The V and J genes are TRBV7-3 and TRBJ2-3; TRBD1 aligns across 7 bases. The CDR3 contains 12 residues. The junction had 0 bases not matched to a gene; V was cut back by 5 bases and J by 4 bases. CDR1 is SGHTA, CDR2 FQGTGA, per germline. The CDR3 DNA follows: TGTGCCAGCAGCACAGGGGCAGATACGCAGTATTTT. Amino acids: CASSTGADTQYF.

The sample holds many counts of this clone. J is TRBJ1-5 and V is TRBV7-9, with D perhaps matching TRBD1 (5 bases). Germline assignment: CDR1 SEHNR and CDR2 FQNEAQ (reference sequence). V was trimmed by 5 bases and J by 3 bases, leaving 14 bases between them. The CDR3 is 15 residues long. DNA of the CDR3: TGTGCCAGCAGCACTATCCGGGACTTCAATCAGCCCCAGCATTTT. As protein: CASSTIRDFNQPQHF.